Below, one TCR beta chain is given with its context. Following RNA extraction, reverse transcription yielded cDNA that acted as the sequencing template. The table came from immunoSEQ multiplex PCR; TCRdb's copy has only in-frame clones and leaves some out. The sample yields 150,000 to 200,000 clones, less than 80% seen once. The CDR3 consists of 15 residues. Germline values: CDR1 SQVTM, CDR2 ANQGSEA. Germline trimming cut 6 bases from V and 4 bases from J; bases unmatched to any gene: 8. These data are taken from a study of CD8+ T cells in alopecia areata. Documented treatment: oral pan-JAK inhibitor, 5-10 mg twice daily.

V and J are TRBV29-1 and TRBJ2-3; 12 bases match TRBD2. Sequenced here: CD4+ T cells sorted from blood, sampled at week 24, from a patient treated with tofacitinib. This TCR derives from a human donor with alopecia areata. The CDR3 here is CSVETGTSGSDTQYF. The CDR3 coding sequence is TGCAGCGTGGAGACCGGGACTAGCGGGTCAGATACGCAGTATTTT.